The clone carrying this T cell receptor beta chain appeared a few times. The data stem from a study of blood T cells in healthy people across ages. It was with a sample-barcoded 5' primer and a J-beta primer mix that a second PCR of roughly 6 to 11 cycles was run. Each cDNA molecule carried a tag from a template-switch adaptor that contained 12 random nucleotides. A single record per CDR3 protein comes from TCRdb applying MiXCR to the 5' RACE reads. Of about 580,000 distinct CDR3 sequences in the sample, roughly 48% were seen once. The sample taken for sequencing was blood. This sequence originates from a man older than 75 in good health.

CDR3: CASSKDSLAKNIQYF. DNA for the CDR3: TGTGCCAGCAGCAAGGACTCTTTAGCCAAAAACATTCAGTACTTC. V usage is TRBV7-9 and J usage is TRBJ2-4; tentative D call: TRBD2 (5 bases). Between the trimmed V and J ends, which lost 5 bases and 0 bases, there was a span of 11 bases. The CDR3 sequence is 15 residues long. Germline loops: CDR1 SEHNR, CDR2 FQNEAQ (reference sequence).